Presented here are 19 T cell receptor beta chains from one specimen sequenced in a study of T-cell reconstitution after alpha-beta-depleted transplantation in children. A TCRbeta library incorporating unique molecular identifiers was prepared. Each CDR3 protein gets one entry after TCRdb re-called the PCR reads with MiXCR. The sample has about 590,000 distinct CDR3 sequences, approximately 12% seen once. The material sequenced was PBMCs, mostly from graft donor cells, taken 360 days after TCRalphabeta/CD19-depleted stem cell transplant. The origin of the receptors is a male patient younger than 18 who had a stem cell transplant for acute myeloid leukemia, so the T cells may come from the graft donor.

This clonotype was found many times. This rearrangement joins TRBV5-1 to TRBJ2-1; 8 bases align to TRBD2. V lost 5 bases to trimming and J lost 1 base; unmatched junction nucleotides: 11. CDR3 length: 17 residues. In germline, CDR1 is SGHRS, CDR2 YFSETQ. In DNA, the CDR3 is TGCGCCAGCAGACCCCCCGGGAGCGGGAGTTCCTACAATGAGCAGTTCTTC. Protein sequence: CASRPPGSGSSYNEQFF. The whole variable domain, filled in from reference TRBV5-1 and TRBJ2-1, reads KAGVTQTPRYLIKTRGQQVTLSCSPISGHRSVSWYQQTPGQGLQFLFEYFSETQRNKGNFPGRFSGRQFSNSRSEMNVSTLELGDSALYLCASRPPGSGSSYNEQFFGPGTRLTVL.

The chain joins TRBV7-6 to TRBJ2-2; unclear D gene. V lost 1 base to trimming and J lost 1 base, with 7 bases between them. The V gene's germline CDR1 is SGHVS and CDR2 FNYEAQ. CDR3 length: 15 amino acids. CDR3 nucleotides: TGTGCCAGCAGCTTAGAGGTGGAGAACACCGGGGAGCTGTTTTTT. Translation gives CASSLEVENTGELFF.

The genes are TRBV29-1 and TRBJ2-2; 13 bases match TRBD2. Germline V lookup: CDR1 SQVTM, CDR2 ANQGSEA. The CDR3 extends over 17 amino acids. J was trimmed by 5 bases and V by 3 bases; bases with no gene match: 9. CDR3 bases: TGCAGCGTTGATTATGGACTAGCGGGAGTGGGTACCGGGGAGCTGTTTTTT. Its protein product is CSVDYGLAGVGTGELFF.

This clonotype was found a few times. This chain uses TRBV7-6 with TRBJ2-2; D may match TRBD1 or TRBD2 (5 bases each). The germline V gene has CDR1 SGHVS and CDR2 FNYEAQ. The length of the CDR3 is 13 residues. V dropped 3 bases and J dropped 6 bases, with 8 bases sitting between them. The CDR3 is CASSLGEPGELFF. The CDR3 DNA follows: TGTGCCAGCAGCTTGGGGGAACCCGGGGAGCTGTTTTTT.

The chain links TRBV28 to TRBJ2-7; D gene unclear. CDR1 is MDHEN and CDR2 is SYDVKM in the germline V gene. V lost 4 bases, J lost 2 bases, and 27 bases lay in between. CDR3 length: 19 amino acids. The CDR3 DNA follows: TGTGCCAGCAGTTCATCCTCTGGCCGCGACCCCTCCCTACCCTACGAGCAGTACTTC. Protein product: CASSSSSGRDPSLPYEQYF.

The sample holds a few counts of this clonotype. The chain employs TRBV18 and TRBJ2-6; 9 bases align to TRBD2. Germline V gene lookup returns CDR1 KGHSH and CDR2 LQKENI. This CDR3 contains 17 residues. V was pared by 3 bases and J by 0 bases, with 3 bases of the junction left unmatched. Written as DNA, the CDR3 is TGTGCCAGCTCACCCCTAGCGGGGAGCTCTGGGGCCAACGTCCTGACTTTC. It codes for CASSPLAGSSGANVLTF.

Many counts were recorded for this clonotype. The chain is built from TRBV28 and TRBJ2-7; 7 bases line up with TRBD1. V lost 6 bases and J lost 6; bases outside the gene matches: 8. Germline V gene lookup returns CDR1 MDHEN and CDR2 SYDVKM. This CDR3 has 13 residues. CDR3 nucleotide sequence: TGTGCCAGCAGCAGACAGGGCGCCTCCGAGCAGTACTTC. It translates to CASSRQGASEQYF.

This chain connects TRBV5-1 to TRBJ2-3; D might be TRBD1 (6 bases). The CDR3 is made up of 16 amino acids. CDR1 and CDR2 from the germline V gene are SGHRS and YFSETQ. With 1 base removed from V and 3 bases from J, the gap between germline ends came to 15 bases. This chain's CDR3 is CASSLWNQGGTDTQYF. DNA for the CDR3: TGCGCCAGCAGCTTGTGGAACCAAGGGGGAACAGATACGCAGTATTTT.

This clonotype has only a few counts. V gene TRBV7-8 combines with J gene TRBJ2-7, with D possibly matching TRBD1 (5 bases). V gave up 5 bases and J gave up 2 bases, with 16 bases separating them. Germline-derived CDR1 and CDR2 are SGHVS and FQNEAQ. The length of the CDR3 is 15 residues. CDR3 sequence (DNA): TGTGCCAGCAGCCCAGGTAGGCTAGGGGCCTACGAGCAGTACTTC. Translation gives CASSPGRLGAYEQYF.

This clonotype turned up a few times. The V call is TRBV29-1, the J call TRBJ2-7; no definite D call. Germline assignment: CDR1 SQVTM and CDR2 ANQGSEA. This CDR3 contains 14 residues. Trimming took 4 bases from V and 1 from J, leaving 14 bases between them. The CDR3: CSVVALAGSYEQYF. The CDR3 coding sequence is TGCAGCGTTGTCGCGCTGGCTGGATCCTACGAGCAGTACTTC.

This clonotype was seen a handful of times. This rearrangement joins TRBV20-1 to TRBJ2-7; D might be TRBD2 (6 bases). The germline V and J ends were trimmed by 6 bases and 6 bases, with 24 bases remaining between them. The length of the CDR3 is 15 residues. Germline assignment: CDR1 DFQATT and CDR2 SNEGSKA (reference sequence). The CDR3 region is CSARGHHGTLLEQYF. CDR3 bases: TGCAGTGCCCGGGGCCACCACGGGACTCTTCTCGAGCAGTACTTC.

The chain has TRBV20-1 and TRBJ2-2; no reliable D call. Per the germline V gene, CDR1 is DFQATT and CDR2 is SNEGSKA (reference sequence). CDR3 length: 13 residues. V lost 5 bases to trimming and J lost 4 bases, with 11 bases between them. The CDR3 region has the DNA TGCAGTGCTCCCGAGGACCTCACCGGGGAGCTGTTTTTT. It yields the protein CSAPEDLTGELFF.

There are a few counts of this clonotype. The chain is built from TRBV6-5 and TRBJ2-3; D is perhaps TRBD2 (6 bases). V lost 2 bases, J lost 2 bases, and 14 bases lay in between. The CDR3 loop spans 16 amino acids. Germline values: CDR1 MNHEY, CDR2 SVGAGI. CDR3 loop: CASSYGSGPPTDTQYF. As DNA, the CDR3 is TGTGCCAGCAGTTACGGGAGCGGGCCCCCCACAGATACGCAGTATTTT.

The chain carries TRBV20-1 and TRBJ2-7; a weak D match, TRBD2 (6 bases). Germline CDR1 reads DFQATT; CDR2 reads SNEGSKA (reference sequence). Trimming removed 6 bases from V and 3 bases from J, with 15 bases in between. The CDR3 is 13 amino acids. CDR3 in amino acids: CSAQPGGVYEQYF. The CDR3 DNA follows: TGCAGTGCCCAACCCGGGGGAGTCTACGAGCAGTACTTC.

CDR3 nucleotide sequence: TGTGCCAGCAGTTTAAGGCCCAGGGCGCTAGAAGGGACTAGTAACACCGGGGAGCTGTTTTTT. Translation: CASSLRPRALEGTSNTGELFF. V and J are TRBV12-3 or TRBV12-4 and TRBJ2-2; 8 bases are shared with TRBD2. The V and J ends lost 2 bases and 2 bases, in that order; junction bases with no gene match: 19. The CDR3 has 21 residues.

Many counts were recorded for this clonotype. The rearrangement uses TRBV20-1 and TRBJ2-3; 7 nucleotides align to TRBD2. The CDR3 is made up of 14 amino acids. Per the germline V gene, CDR1 is DFQATT and CDR2 is SNEGSKA (reference sequence). The CDR3 DNA reads as TGCAGCGATAACTTAGCGGGTCGCACAGATACGCAGTATTTT. Its translation: CSDNLAGRTDTQYF.

This clonotype has a count of ten or more. V gene TRBV20-1 combines with J gene TRBJ2-2, with TRBD1 as a possible D gene (5 bases). Germline CDR1 DFQATT, CDR2 SNEGSKA (reference sequence). V lost 0 bases and J 0 bases, leaving 8 bases between the germline ends. The CDR3 is made up of 15 amino acids. CDR3 in DNA: TGCAGTGCTAGAGACAGGGTAACGAACACCGGGGAGCTGTTTTTT. This codes for CSARDRVTNTGELFF.

The chain employs TRBV10-2 and TRBJ1-2; maybe TRBD1 (5 bases). CDR3 length equals 15 residues. Germline V gene data show CDR1 as WSHSY and CDR2 as SAAADI. V lost 0 bases and J 2 bases, leaving 10 bases between the germline ends. The CDR3 region has the DNA TGCGCCAGCAGTGAGTCGACAGCAATCAACTATGGCTACACCTTC. Translated, it gives CASSESTAINYGYTF.

This clonotype was observed a few times. This chain uses TRBV14 with TRBJ2-3, with D possibly matching TRBD2 (6 bases). Germline values: CDR1 SGHDN, CDR2 FVKESK. V lost 4 bases and J lost 5, with 16 bases in between. The CDR3 is 15 residues long. The DNA of the CDR3 is TGTGCCAGCAGCCCACCCGGGGGAGCCGGAGATACGCAGTATTTT. It translates to CASSPPGGAGDTQYF.